Following are 8 T cell receptor beta chains from one sample sequenced in a study of blood T cells in healthy people across ages. Primed by a sample-barcoded 5' primer and a J-beta primer mix, a second PCR proceeded for 7 to 11 cycles. TCRdb processed the 5' RACE reads anew with MiXCR; each CDR3 protein has one entry. The profile shows around 800,000 distinct CDR3 sequences, roughly 25% of them singletons. These data were also reused for a study on T cells of mothers and their children.

The sample comprised blood. The receptor source for this set is a boy aged 10-17 years in good health.

J is TRBJ2-7 and V is TRBV10-3; possible D gene TRBD2, 6 bases. The ends were cut back, 0 bases at V and 3 bases at J, with 15 bases in the middle. CDR3 length: 16 amino acids. Germline V gene lookup returns CDR1 ENHRY and CDR2 SYGVKD. CDR3 residues: CAISESSSGGVYEQYF. The CDR3 DNA reads TGTGCCATCAGTGAGTCGTCCTCTGGCGGGGTCTACGAGCAGTACTTC.

This clonotype came up a few times. V usage is TRBV2 and J usage is TRBJ2-5; D ambiguous. Per the germline V gene, CDR1 is SNHLY and CDR2 is FYNNEI. The CDR3 extends over 14 amino acids. V was clipped by 7 bases and J by 1 base, with 13 bases between them. CDR3 sequence: CASKPQPVQETQYF. The CDR3 coding sequence is TGTGCCAGCAAGCCCCAGCCGGTCCAAGAGACCCAGTACTTC. Filled out from reference TRBV2 and TRBJ2-5, the complete variable domain reads EPEVTQTPSHQVTQMGQEVILRCVPISNHLYFYWYRQILGQKVEFLVSFYNNEISEKSEIFDDQFSVERPDGSNFTLKIRSTKLEDSAMYFCASKPQPVQETQYFGPGTRLLVL.

CDR3 residues: CSALHRGGAKNIQYF. The CDR3 region has the DNA TGCAGTGCTCTTCACAGGGGTGGGGCCAAAAACATTCAGTACTTC. V gene TRBV20-1 combines with J gene TRBJ2-4; 7 positions agree with TRBD1. Unmatched junction bases numbered 8, after V lost 5 bases and J lost 1 base. CDR3 length: 15 amino acids. CDR1 and CDR2 from the germline V gene are DFQATT and SNEGSKA (reference sequence).

This clonotype was counted many times. The chain uses TRBV9 and TRBJ2-5, with D perhaps being TRBD1 or TRBD2 (5 bases each). Per germline, CDR1 SGDLS and CDR2 YYNGEE. V lost 2 bases, J lost 5 bases, and 22 bases lay in between. The CDR3 is 17 residues long. This CDR3 is CASSVDSGTTEVETQYF. CDR3 coding DNA: TGTGCCAGCAGCGTTGACTCCGGGACGACGGAGGTCGAGACCCAGTACTTC.

The table lists this clonotype with a few counts. The chain carries TRBV12-3 or TRBV12-4 and TRBJ2-3, with a tentative D call TRBD2 (6 bases). V was cut by 6 bases and J by 1 base, with 20 bases left in between. The CDR3 consists of 17 residues. The CDR3 DNA sequence: TGTGCCAGCAGCCCTCCAGACGGGGACTGGGGCACAGATACGCAGTATTTT. The encoded protein is CASSPPDGDWGTDTQYF.

This clonotype showed up just a few times. The rearrangement links TRBV4-1 to TRBJ2-6; 14 bases match TRBD2. The CDR3 contains 20 residues. Germline values: CDR1 MGHRA, CDR2 YSYEKL. Trimming cost V 6 bases and J 0 bases; bases outside gene matches: 10. CDR3 region: CASRTSSGTSGSSGANVLTF. The CDR3 DNA reads TGCGCCAGCAGAACCTCTTCCGGGACTAGCGGGAGCTCTGGGGCCAACGTCCTGACTTTC.

The rearrangement joins TRBV30 to TRBJ2-5; 8 bases line up with TRBD2. This CDR3 contains 14 residues. The V gene end was trimmed by 1 base and the J gene end by 4 bases; junction bases not matched to a gene: 5. Germline V gives CDR1 GTSNPN, CDR2 SVGIG (reference sequence). The CDR3 sequence is CAWSEAGGLETQYF. Written as DNA, the CDR3 is TGTGCCTGGAGTGAGGCGGGGGGCTTAGAGACCCAGTACTTC.

V usage is TRBV2 and J usage is TRBJ2-1; D perhaps matches TRBD2 (6 bases). This CDR3 region has 16 residues. CDR1 SNHLY and CDR2 FYNNEI come from the germline V gene. The germline V and J ends were trimmed by 3 bases and 2 bases, with 14 bases remaining between them. The CDR3 loop reads CASSDGTPSTYNEQFF. The CDR3 region has the DNA TGTGCCAGCAGTGATGGGACTCCGAGTACCTACAATGAGCAGTTCTTC. Drawing the rest from reference TRBV2 and TRBJ2-1, the complete variable domain is EPEVTQTPSHQVTQMGQEVILRCVPISNHLYFYWYRQILGQKVEFLVSFYNNEISEKSEIFDDQFSVERPDGSNFTLKIRSTKLEDSAMYFCASSDGTPSTYNEQFFGPGTRLTVL.